A selection of T cell receptor beta chains follows, all from one sample in a study of T cell repertoires in ileal Crohn's disease. The method was immunoSEQ multiplex PCR; TCRdb's version includes in-frame clones alone and lacks a portion of them. The data hold around 7,400 clones, with around 83% observed a single time. What was sequenced was ileal tissue. These receptors were taken from an adult with Crohn's disease. CDR3s include the opening cysteine and the closing phenylalanine or tryptophan. D genes are given only for firm matches. Clone size, where shown, is once, few, many, or a class for clones that have expanded.

j_call v_call d_call clone_size cdr3_nt cdr3_aa
TRBJ1-4 TRBV10-2 . once TGCGCCAGCAGTGATGGACAGCCTGCAACTAATGAAGAACTGTTTTTT CASSDGQPATNEELFF
TRBJ2-3 TRBV11-3 . . TGTGCCAGCCGCCAGGGATGGACTATTCATGAGACGCAGTATTTT CASRQGWTIHETQYF
TRBJ2-3 TRBV6-6 TRBD2 . TGTGCCAGCGGTCTAGCGGGGTCCACAGATACGCAGTATTTT CASGLAGSTDTQYF
TRBJ2-7 TRBV11-2 TRBD2 . TGTGCCAGCAGCCTCCGCACTAGCGGGACCCCCTACGAGCAGTACTTC CASSLRTSGTPYEQYF
TRBJ2-1 TRBV5-8 TRBD2 . TGTGCCAGCAGCAGCCGGGACTACGACAATGAGCAGTTCTTC CASSSRDYDNEQFF
TRBJ2-5 TRBV11-2 . . TGTGCCAGCAGCTTAGGACAGGCACAAGAGACCCAGTACTTC CASSLGQAQETQYF
TRBJ1-3 TRBV25-1 . . TGTGCCAGCAGTGAACAGGGTGGAGGAAACACCATATATTTT CASSEQGGGNTIYF
TRBJ1-5 TRBV29-1 . . TGCAGCGTCCAGGGAGGTCCGTATCAGCCCCAGCATTTT CSVQGGPYQPQHF
TRBJ2-3 TRBV19 . . TGTGCCAGTAGTATTTCGGGGCGGGGCAACACAGATACGCAGTATTTT CASSISGRGNTDTQYF
TRBJ2-7 TRBV27 TRBD2 . TGTGCCAGCAAGGGTGCGGTGGCGGGAGCTTACGAGCAGTACTTC CASKGAVAGAYEQYF
TRBJ1-1 TRBV28 . . TGTGCCAGCAGTTTATCCCCTCCAGGGTTCATGAACACTGAAGCTTTCTTT CASSLSPPGFMNTEAFF
TRBJ1-2 TRBV27 TRBD1 few TGTGCCAGCGGCAGACAGGGGACCACCTACACCTTC CASGRQGTTYTF
TRBJ2-3 TRBV2 TRBD2 . TGTGCCAGCAGTGAAGGGACTAGCGGGAGGGCCCGAGATACGCAGTATTTT CASSEGTSGRARDTQYF
TRBJ2-1 TRBV10-1 TRBD2 . TGCGCCAGCAGTGCGCTAGCGGGAGAATCGGAAGAGCAGTTCTTC CASSALAGESEEQFF
TRBJ1-5 TRBV25-1 TRBD1 . TGTGCCAGCAGTTCAGGACAGGCTCGGCGGCCCCAGCATTTT CASSSGQARRPQHF
TRBJ2-7 TRBV6-5 TRBD2 . TGTGCCAGCAGCCTTAGCGGGAGTTATCCCTACGAGCAGTACTTC CASSLSGSYPYEQYF
TRBJ1-2 TRBV5-1 . . TGCGCCAGCAGCTTGAAAACGACCGGGACAAATGGCTACACCTTC CASSLKTTGTNGYTF
TRBJ1-4 TRBV5-1 . once TGCGCCAGCAGGAGGGCTAATGAAAAACTGTTTTTT CASRRANEKLFF
TRBJ1-1 TRBV9 . . TGTGCCAGCACCTTGGGGGCGGTGATGAACACTGAAGCTTTCTTT CASTLGAVMNTEAFF
TRBJ2-6 TRBV7-7 . . TGTGCCCCACAAAGTCGGGCCAACGTCCTGACTTTC CAPQSRANVLTF
TRBJ2-2 TRBV6-5 . . TGTGCCAGCAGGTCTAACACCGGGGAGCTGTTTTTT CASRSNTGELFF
TRBJ1-2 TRBV5-5 TRBD1 . TGTGCCAGCAGCCCATCGTCAGGGGGGATTGGAGGCTACACCTTC CASSPSSGGIGGYTF
TRBJ2-5 TRBV25-1 . . TGTGCCAGCAGTGAATGGGGGGGGCCGCAGGAGACCCAGTACTTC CASSEWGGPQETQYF
TRBJ2-7 TRBV9 . . TGTGCCAGCAGCGTAGACCAGGGCTCCTACGAGCAGTACTTC CASSVDQGSYEQYF
TRBJ2-1 TRBV2 . . TGTGCCAGCAGTGGTACCCTAGCGGAGCAGTTCTTC CASSGTLAEQFF
TRBJ1-4 TRBV25-1 TRBD1 . TGTGCCAGCAGTTCGGGGACAGGGGGAAGTGAAAAACTGTTTTTT CASSSGTGGSEKLFF
TRBJ2-1 TRBV25-1 . . TGTGCCAGCAGTGAAATATGGACTCAAACCAACAATGAGCAGTTCTTC CASSEIWTQTNNEQFF
TRBJ2-3 TRBV19 TRBD2 . TGTGCCAGTAGCCGACTAGCGGGAGAAGGGGCAGATACGCAGTATTTT CASSRLAGEGADTQYF
TRBJ1-3 TRBV6-6 . . TGTGCCAGTAGATCCCGGGGATTCTCTGGAAACACCATATATTTT CASRSRGFSGNTIYF
TRBJ1-1 TRBV18 . . TGTGCCAGCTCATCTACCCACAGAACTGAAGCTTTCTTT CASSSTHRTEAFF
TRBJ1-2 TRBV19 . . TGTGCCAGTAACCGGGACACCGACTATGGCTACACCTTC CASNRDTDYGYTF
TRBJ2-3 TRBV5-5 . . TGTGCCAGCAGCACCCCCGGGACAGATACGCAGTATTTT CASSTPGTDTQYF
TRBJ2-2 TRBV5-6 . . TGTGCCAGCAGCTTGGACCAGGCAGGCACCGGGGAGCTGTTTTTT CASSLDQAGTGELFF
TRBJ1-1 TRBV29-1 TRBD1 . TGCAGCGTCGGGACAGAGCGATTTGAAGCTTTCTTT CSVGTERFEAFF
TRBJ1-2 TRBV21-1 . . TGTGCCAGCAGCAAATGGGGTGCGGGACCGTTTTATGGCTACACCTTC CASSKWGAGPFYGYTF
TRBJ2-3 TRBV10-3 . once TGTGCCATCTCCGGCGGGGCTTCCACAGATACGCAGTATTTT CAISGGASTDTQYF
TRBJ1-4 TRBV5-1 . . TGCGCCAGCAGCCCGGGAGGGCCGGCGGAAAAACTGTTTTTT CASSPGGPAEKLFF
TRBJ1-2 TRBV18 . once TGTGCCAGCTCAGCCAACAGGGAGCTCGATGGCTACACCTTC CASSANRELDGYTF
TRBJ2-1 TRBV6-5 TRBD2 few TGTGCCAGCAGTTACAGCGGGAACTCCTACAATGAGCAGTTCTTC CASSYSGNSYNEQFF
TRBJ2-2 TRBV19 TRBD2 . TGTGCCAGTACTGCGGGAGGACACACCGGGGAGCTGTTTTTT CASTAGGHTGELFF
TRBJ1-1 TRBV6-6 . . TGTGCCAGCAGTTACCAGGGGCTTAGGGCTGAAGCTTTCTTT CASSYQGLRAEAFF
TRBJ2-7 TRBV7-6 TRBD1 . TGTGCCAGCAGCTCGACAGGGGAACACGAGCAGTACTTC CASSSTGEHEQYF
TRBJ2-2 TRBV25-1 . . TGTGCCAGGTTACCTGGCTTCGGGGAGCTGTTTTTT CARLPGFGELFF
TRBJ2-1 TRBV11-2 . . TGTGCCAGCAGCTTAGTTCTAGGCCGCGATGAGCAGTTCTTC CASSLVLGRDEQFF